This T cell receptor beta chain is from a study of cytomegalovirus exposure and HLA in healthy donors. Regarding the study as a whole: Several top significant clusters appeared, in a later analysis, to be linked to common viral pathogens. In an earlier analysis, about 87% or about 30%: the productive usage of most TCR beta V segments.

The germline gives CDR1 SGHNT, CDR2 YYREEE (reference sequence). Trimming took 6 bases from V and 1 from J; bases not matched to a gene: 9. The length of the CDR3 is 16 residues. Amplification used 60 Vbeta primers and 13 Jbeta primers. The repertoire was sequenced with immunoSEQ multiplex PCR; TCRdb's copy has only in-frame clones and lacks some. The sample has over 85,000 clones, 75% to 80% seen once. Regarding this clone: The antigen is not known.

The specimen sequenced was PBMCs. The V gene is TRBV5-4, the J gene TRBJ2-7, with 11 bases fitting TRBD2. The source is a woman in her thirties or forties in good health and CMV-seronegative. CDR3: CASTAAGTSGSYEQYF. In nucleotides, the CDR3 is TGTGCCAGCACCGCGGCAGGGACTAGCGGATCCTACGAGCAGTACTTC.